The 5 T cell receptor beta chains listed next were all sequenced from one sample in a study of blood T cells in healthy people across ages (dated by TCRdb to the mid-2010s). The library was generated by 5' RACE. TCRdb records Illumina HiSeq 2500 as the sequencer. A second PCR of 7 to 11 cycles was performed with a sample-barcoded 5' primer and a J-beta primer mix. TCRdb reprocessing: public reads trimmed at Q25 with fastp, clones called with MiXCR, in-frame beta chains kept. Entries are consolidated by CDR3 protein sequence, retaining the most common genes and DNA. Present in this sample are fewer than 800,000 distinct CDR3 sequences, around 32% of which were seen just once. About 16% of the sample is in the top ten clones. The specimen sequenced was blood. The receptors shown here come from a woman aged 80 or over in good health. Donor details come from another sample of the same person, matched by shared clones.

This clonotype was seen a handful of times. Possible read error: a much larger clone is one base away. The V and J genes are TRBV6-5 and TRBJ2-1, with 15 bases identical to TRBD2. The end of the DNA is better explained by TRBJ2-7, so the J call may be wrong. Per the germline V gene, CDR1 is MNHEY and CDR2 is SVGAGI. The CDR3 sequence is 16 residues long. The CDR3 spells CASRTSGGAFYNEQYF. In nucleotides, the CDR3 is TGTGCCAGTAGGACTAGCGGGGGGGCCTTCTACAATGAGCAGTACTTC.

V usage is TRBV7-9 and J usage is TRBJ2-1; 10 bases match TRBD2. Germline CDR1 is SEHNR and CDR2 is FQNEAQ (reference sequence). V shed 7 bases and J 9 bases; nucleotides not matched to a gene: 12. The CDR3 spans 15 residues. CDR3 amino acids: CASNVASGGSGEQFF. The CDR3 bases are TGTGCCAGCAACGTGGCTAGCGGGGGCTCCGGTGAGCAGTTCTTC.

This clonotype showed up many times. The chain couples TRBV7-2 to TRBJ2-3, with TRBD1 identical over 7 bases. The V and J ends lost 5 bases and 10 bases, in that order; junction bases with no gene match: 6. This CDR3 is built from 12 residues. CDR1 SGHTA and CDR2 FQGNSA come from the germline V gene. The CDR3 nucleotides are TGTGCCAGCAGCGTAGACAGGGTGGCGCAGTATTTT. Translated, it gives CASSVDRVAQYF.

V usage is TRBV4-1 and J usage is TRBJ2-3, with a weak D call TRBD1 (6 bases). The CDR3 runs 15 residues. V was shortened by 4 bases and J by 4 bases, with 15 bases between the two germline ends. From germline, CDR1 is MGHRA and CDR2 YSYEKL. CDR3: CASSLLGEGADTQYF. DNA for the CDR3: TGCGCCAGCAGCCTCCTGGGTGAGGGGGCAGATACGCAGTATTTT.

This clonotype was detected many times. The chain is built from TRBV5-1 and TRBJ2-7; TRBD2 is a possible D gene (5 bases). V gave up 4 bases and J gave up 6 bases, with 20 bases separating them. The CDR3 spans 15 residues. Germline values: CDR1 SGHRS, CDR2 YFSETQ. CDR3 in DNA: TGCGCCAGCAGCATAACCGGTGACAATCGGGGCGAGCAGTACTTC. Its translation is CASSITGDNRGEQYF.